These T cell receptor beta chains were read from a single sample in a study of human thymus T cells. Sequenced by immunoSEQ multiplex PCR; TCRdb stores in-frame clones only, minus some. The sample records about 78,000 clones, just over 95% being singletons. Sequencing input: thymus tissue. These receptors all stem from a boy under three years old with a congenital heart defect but otherwise immunologically healthy. Both conserved end residues are part of each CDR3. The D gene is left open where the match is weak. The size field is filled for only some rows; it gives once, few, many or a size class.

v_gene	d_gene	abundance	j_gene	CDR3nt	CDR3aa
TRBV6-6	-	-	TRBJ2-7	TGTGCCAGCAGCCTCTCCAGGGACACCTACGAGCAGTACTTC	CASSLSRDTYEQYF
TRBV6-5	-	-	TRBJ2-1	TGTGCCAGCAGGGGGTCGACAGGGCAGTTCTTC	CASRGSTGQFF
TRBV28	-	once	TRBJ2-7	TGTGCCAGCAGCCCCTCGGGCCTTCCGGCCTACGAGCAGTACTTC	CASSPSGLPAYEQYF
TRBV15	TRBD2	-	TRBJ2-1	TGTGCCACCAGCTGCTTAGCGGGAGAGAGGGCACTCTATCGAATCTTC	CATSCLAGERALYRIF
TRBV10-1	-	-	TRBJ1-4	TGCGCCAGCAGCCCAGGCCGGGACTGGAACGAAAAACTGTTTTTT	CASSPGRDWNEKLFF
TRBV4-2	TRBD1	-	TRBJ2-5	TGTGCCAGCAGCCAAGTCGTCAGGGGGCAAGAGACCCAGTACTTC	CASSQVVRGQETQYF
TRBV4-3	-	-	TRBJ1-2	TGCGCCAGCAGCCAAGATGGGCAGCACCCCTCACTCCGCTATGGCTACACCTTC	CASSQDGQHPSLRYGYTF
TRBV28	-	-	TRBJ2-1	TGTGCCAGCAGTTTAGTGGGAAGCAGGAACAATGAGCAGTTCTTC	CASSLVGSRNNEQFF
TRBV7-9	-	-	TRBJ2-7	TGTGCCAGCAGCCCCGGACGCCACTACGAGCAGTACTTC	CASSPGRHYEQYF
TRBV12-5	-	-	TRBJ1-5	TGTGCTAGTGGTTTGGTAGGGGGGGTTGGCAATCAGCCCCAGCATTTT	CASGLVGGVGNQPQHF
TRBV10-3	-	-	TRBJ2-2	TGTGCCATCAGTGGAAACACCGTGGGTAGCCCTCCCGGGGAGCTGTTTTTT	CAISGNTVGSPPGELFF
TRBV21-1	-	-	TRBJ1-1	TGTGCCAGCAGTGCAACAGAAGGGATCTATAACACTGAAGCTTTCTTT	CASSATEGIYNTEAFF
TRBV5-1	-	-	TRBJ2-3	TGCGCCAGCAGCCCCAGGGGGAGGCAGGGCGCAGATACGCAGTATTTT	CASSPRGRQGADTQYF
TRBV15	TRBD2	-	TRBJ2-7	TGTGCCACCAGCAGAGGCGGGGGACCTTGGGAGCAGTACTTC	CATSRGGGPWEQYF
TRBV2	-	-	TRBJ2-7	TGTGCCAGCAGTGAAGGTAGGACAGCGCGAACCTACGAGCAGTACTTC	CASSEGRTARTYEQYF
TRBV10-2	-	-	TRBJ1-5	TGCGCCAGCAGCGCCATCCCTGTGGACTTGAGCAATCAGCCCCAGCATTTT	CASSAIPVDLSNQPQHF
TRBV4-3	-	-	TRBJ1-5	TGCGCCAGCAGCCTACGGGGGGGCGGTCAGCCCCAGCATTTT	CASSLRGGGQPQHF
TRBV6-1	TRBD2	-	TRBJ2-7	TGTGCCAGCAGTGCCCCCGACGTCGGGAGGGTTTTTTACGAGCAGTACTTC	CASSAPDVGRVFYEQYF
TRBV27	-	-	TRBJ1-1	TGTGCCAGCAGAGAAATTCCGGGGAACACTGAAGCTTTCTTT	CASREIPGNTEAFF
TRBV11-3	-	once	TRBJ2-7	TGTGCCAGCAGCTCCCTGGGTCACGAGCAGTACTTC	CASSSLGHEQYF
TRBV11-2	-	-	TRBJ1-2	TGTGCCAGCAGCTTAGATTTGCAGCCTAACTATGGCTACACCTTC	CASSLDLQPNYGYTF
TRBV29-1	TRBD2	-	TRBJ2-7	TGCAGCGTTGAAGATCTGACTAGCGGGAGCTACGAGCAGTACTTC	CSVEDLTSGSYEQYF
TRBV19	-	-	TRBJ2-7	TGTGCCAGTAGGTCGCAAGGACGGTCCTACGAGCAGTACTTC	CASRSQGRSYEQYF
TRBV28	-	-	TRBJ1-3	TGTGCCAGCAGTCCGGGACATGGAGGCCGAAACTCTGGAAACACCATATATTTT	CASSPGHGGRNSGNTIYF
TRBV7-2	-	-	TRBJ1-6	TGTGCCAGCAGCTTACACAGAAGCTCCTATAATTCACCCCTCCACTTT	CASSLHRSSYNSPLHF
TRBV4-1	-	-	TRBJ2-5	TGCGCCAGCAGCCAAGGAAGAGACCAAGAGACCCAGTACTTC	CASSQGRDQETQYF
TRBV11-3	TRBD1	-	TRBJ1-1	TGTGCCAGCAGCCCCGGGACAGGGACGATGAACACTGAAGCTTTCTTT	CASSPGTGTMNTEAFF
TRBV7-2	-	-	TRBJ2-2	TGTGCCAGCAGCCCCCACTCAGGGCCGGGACGGTCGAACACCGGGGAGCTGTTTTTT	CASSPHSGPGRSNTGELFF
TRBV5-6	-	-	TRBJ2-5	TGTGCCAGCAGCTGGGACGGACCGGAGACCCAGTACTTC	CASSWDGPETQYF
TRBV30	-	-	TRBJ1-1	TGTGCCTGGGTGGAGTTGGAGGGGAGTACTGAAGCTTTCTTT	CAWVELEGSTEAFF
TRBV27	-	-	TRBJ1-2	TGTGCCAGCAGTTTACTTCCACTGGCAGTTAATGGCTACACCTTC	CASSLLPLAVNGYTF
TRBV7-2	TRBD2	-	TRBJ2-4	TGTGCCAGCAGCTTACCTAGCGGGAGACAGTACTTC	CASSLPSGRQYF
TRBV11-2	-	-	TRBJ1-1	TGTGCCAGCAGCTTAGGGGCCCCCGCGGGACATATCACTGAAGCTTTCTTT	CASSLGAPAGHITEAFF
TRBV25-1	-	-	TRBJ1-1	TGTGCCAGCAGTCCTCTAGGATACGGGAGGACTGAAGCTTTCTTT	CASSPLGYGRTEAFF
TRBV21-1	-	-	TRBJ2-7	TGTGCCAGCAGCATAAGGACTAGCGGGATCTCCTACGAGCAGTACTTC	CASSIRTSGISYEQYF
TRBV5-6	-	-	TRBJ2-7	TGTGCCAGCAGCTTGTCGGTTTACGAGCAGTACTTC	CASSLSVYEQYF
TRBV7-9	TRBD1	-	TRBJ2-7	TGTGCCAGCAGCCCTCAAGGGACAGGTAACCGCTACGAGCAGTACTTC	CASSPQGTGNRYEQYF
TRBV6-5	TRBD1	-	TRBJ1-6	TGTGCCAGCAGTTACAGGACAGGGTGCCTTAATTCACCCCTCCACTTT	CASSYRTGCLNSPLHF
TRBV18	TRBD1	-	TRBJ2-7	TGTGCCAGCTCACCACCCTCCCCGACAGGGGGATACGAGCAGTACTTC	CASSPPSPTGGYEQYF
TRBV6-6	TRBD1	-	TRBJ1-6	TGTGCCAGCAGCGCCTGGGACAGGGACGCTTTGCCCCTCCACTTT	CASSAWDRDALPLHF
TRBV28	-	-	TRBJ2-3	TGTGCCAGCAGTTTTCCGGACAGGAGGGCGTCCACAGATACGCAGTATTTT	CASSFPDRRASTDTQYF
TRBV9	-	-	TRBJ2-2	TGTGCCAGCAGCGTAGCCGGGGGGATTACAGGGACCGCGAACACCGGGGAGCTGTTTTTT	CASSVAGGITGTANTGELFF
TRBV28	TRBD1	-	TRBJ2-7	TGTGCCAGCAGTTTACTGGGACAGGGCTCCTACGAGCAGTACTTC	CASSLLGQGSYEQYF
TRBV4-1	TRBD2	-	TRBJ2-3	TGCGCCAGCAGCCAAGTGCTAGCGGGAGGGTGCACAGATACGCAGTATTTT	CASSQVLAGGCTDTQYF